This TCR beta chain stems from a study of T cells in Graves' hyperthyroidism and ophthalmopathy. The CDR3 extends over 16 amino acids. The ends lost 4 bases at V and 2 bases at J; junction bases unmatched: 9. CDR1 is MNHEY, CDR2 SMNVEV, per germline (reference sequence). Template material for amplifying TCR beta CDR3 regions consisted of RNA transcripts. An initial round of RT-PCR targeting the TCR CDR3 relied on the HTBI primer set. TCRdb recomputed calls from the multiplex PCR reads with MiXCR, one row per CDR3 protein. This table holds about 600,000 distinct CDR3 sequences, around 15% found once. Thyroid ultrasound and orbital computed tomography, with clinical symptoms and serum thyroxine and TRAb, informed diagnoses. PBMCs stemmed from under 11 ml fresh peripheral blood. Findings and limits, study-wide: Peripheral blood also featured most of the thyroid clonotypes expanded above 0.001. From stable hyperthyroidism, ophthalmopathy was separated by a 13 V-J model.

This clonotype was seen repeatedly, ten times or more. The antigen is undetermined. The genes are TRBV27 and TRBJ2-7; 9 bases align to TRBD1. The source material was blood. The clonotype comes from a woman in her thirties or forties with Graves' ophthalmopathy. This CDR3 is CASSSTGDRETYEQYF. The CDR3 nucleotides are TGTGCCAGCAGTTCAACCGGGGACAGGGAAACCTACGAGCAGTACTTC.